This T cell receptor beta chain came from a study of shared clonotypes between healthy human individuals. Study-wide points: Memory subsets generally showed smaller estimated richness than naive subsets did.

A deep-level run was used for the assay. Genomic DNA of every subset was divided equally among multiple immunoSEQ plates. Original processing methods: ImmunoSEQ only sent back junction sequences with no quality scores, so filtering was done differently. Profiling relied on immunoSEQ multiplex PCR, and the TCRdb table lists in-frame clones only, not all of them. V, J and clone size are taken as reported in that table, and D and trimming were inferred from the DNA itself. The table shows hundreds of thousands of clones, with about 97% occurring only once. The J segment lost 1 base and the V segment lost 4 bases, leaving 15 bases of the junction unmatched. Germline V gene data show CDR1 as SGDLS and CDR2 as YYNGEE. The CDR3 covers 18 residues. With respect to this clone: Its target is not known.

In the naive CD8 group, cells lacked CD45RO and were positively selected for CCR7, so terminally differentiated effector memory CD45RA+ cells were left out. The TCR sequence derives from a man aged 30 to 39 in good health. The sequenced sample consisted of naive CD8+ T cells sorted from blood. V gene TRBV9 combines with J gene TRBJ2-3; 7 positions agree with TRBD2. CDR3 bases: TGTGCCAGCAGCCACCCCCGGGAGGAAACTGTGGGCACAGATACGCAGTATTTT. Protein product: CASSHPREETVGTDTQYF.